This passage covers 24 T cell receptor beta chains from one sample sequenced in a study of CD8+CD57+ T cells in acquired aplastic anemia. Using genomic DNA as the template, TCR beta VDJ and CDR3 profiling was carried out. TCRdb re-analysed the reads in MiXCR, keeping a single row per CDR3 protein. The table has hundreds of thousands of distinct CDR3 sequences, around 32% seen once. In patients chosen for sequencing, flow cytometry had shown CD8+CD57+ cell expansion. Sequenced: sorted CD4+, CD8+, or CD8+CD57+ T cells (not recorded which) from PBMCs. These TCRs come from a human donor with aplastic anemia.

This clonotype was detected many times. The CDR3 loop is CASSLPLGKRGAEQYF. For the CDR3, the DNA is TGTGCCAGCAGCTTACCCCTCGGGAAGCGGGGGGCCGAGCAGTACTTC. The rearrangement joins TRBV11-2 to TRBJ2-7; 9 positions match TRBD2. Germline-derived CDR1 and CDR2 are SGHAT and FQNNGV. With V trimmed by 2 bases and J by 6 bases, 11 bases remained unmatched. This CDR3 region has 16 residues. Combining the CDR3 with reference TRBV11-2 and TRBJ2-7 gives the whole variable domain EAGVAQSPRYKIIEKRQSVAFWCNPISGHATLYWYQQILGQGPKLLIQFQNNGVVDDSQLPKDRFSAERLKGVDSTLKIQPAKLEDSAVYLCASSLPLGKRGAEQYFGPGTRLTVT.

Regarding this clonotype: This may come from a read error, since a much larger clone is one base off. The chain uses TRBV2 and TRBJ1-5; D remains unclear. Germline CDR1 SNHLY, CDR2 FYNNEI. The length of the CDR3 is 12 residues. Between the trimmed V and J ends, which lost 5 bases and 5 bases, there was a span of 7 bases. The CDR3 sequence is CASSSPYQPQHF. The DNA for the CDR3 is TGTGCCAGCAGTTCCCCCTATCAGCCCCAGCATTTT.

In its sample, this clonotype was seen a few times. With a much larger clone just one base away, this may be a read error. CDR3 coding DNA: TGTGCCAGCAGCCCAATCAGGGGCAGCAATCAGCCCCAGCATTTT. Its translation: CASSPIRGSNQPQHF. The V call is TRBV7-2, the J call TRBJ1-5; tentative D call: TRBD1 (6 bases). The CDR3 is made up of 15 amino acids. Germline V CDR1 and CDR2: SGHTA, FQGNSA. Trimming shortened V by 5 bases and J by 1 base, and 12 bases separated the two germline ends.

This clonotype has at least ten counts. The V call is TRBV2, the J call TRBJ2-5; D may be TRBD2 (5 bases). Trimming pared 0 bases from V and 5 bases from J, leaving 13 bases between. Germline V lookup: CDR1 SNHLY, CDR2 FYNNEI. The CDR3 length is 15 residues. The CDR3 DNA reads TGTGCCAGCAGTGAAGCGCCTAGCCGGATCGAGACCCAGTACTTC. This translates into CASSEAPSRIETQYF.

This clonotype was seen ten or more times. This chain uses TRBV10-3 with TRBJ1-1, with D unclear. Trimming left V 8 bases short and J 3 bases short, with 4 bases between. This CDR3 comprises 10 residues. Per the germline V gene, CDR1 is ENHRY and CDR2 is SYGVKD. CDR3 in DNA: TGTGCCATCGGGGACACTGAAGCTTTCTTT. Amino acid sequence: CAIGDTEAFF.

The gene calls are TRBV19 and TRBJ1-6, with a tentative D call TRBD1 (5 bases). The CDR3 totals 10 residues. The V end lost 9 bases, the J end lost 14 bases, and 11 bases lay between the germline ends. Germline V gene lookup returns CDR1 LNHDA and CDR2 SQIVND (reference sequence). CDR3 coding DNA: TGTGCCAGCGGGGGGGTCACCCTCCACTTT. Translation: CASGGVTLHF.

As concerns this clonotype: Compared with germline, one end of the junction differs, possibly owing to a read error. V and J are TRBV25-1 and TRBJ2-5; D is possibly TRBD2 (6 bases). Germline V gene sequence: CDR1 MGHDK, CDR2 SYGVNS. This CDR3 has 13 amino acids. CDR3 loop: CAGSEYGGETQYF. The CDR3 region has the DNA TGTGCCGGCAGTGAATATGGGGGGGAGACCCAGTACTTC.

The chain is built from TRBV5-1 and TRBJ2-7; TRBD2 might be the D (6 bases). The ends were cut back, 0 bases at V and 5 bases at J, with 9 bases in the middle. Germline V lookup: CDR1 SGHRS, CDR2 YFSETQ. The CDR3 covers 13 residues. The CDR3 region is CASSLAWGDEQYV. As DNA, the CDR3 is TGCGCCAGCAGCTTGGCCTGGGGGGACGAGCAGTACGTC.

This clonotype came up a few times. The chain joins TRBV7-6 to TRBJ1-5; 7 positions match TRBD1. This CDR3 region has 16 residues. V gave up 1 base and J gave up 3 bases; unmatched junction bases: 6. Germline assignment: CDR1 SGHVS and CDR2 FNYEAQ. This CDR3 is CASSLVGGGYNQPQHF. The CDR3 DNA sequence: TGTGCCAGCAGCTTAGTAGGGGGCGGGTACAATCAGCCCCAGCATTTT.

Details on this clonotype: Its ends do not fully match the called genes, so a read error is possible. The chain couples TRBV10-1 to TRBJ2-7, with a weak D call TRBD2 (5 bases). Germline V gene data show CDR1 as WNHNN and CDR2 as SYGVQD (reference sequence). The CDR3 is 13 amino acids. The CDR3 DNA sequence: TGTGCCAGCAGTTACGGGATTAACTACGAGCAGTACTTC. Amino acid sequence: CASSYGINYEQYF.

V usage is TRBV7-6 and J usage is TRBJ2-3, with a tentative D call TRBD2 (6 bases). The V gene lost 0 bases and the J gene lost 6 bases, with 19 bases spanning the gap. The CDR3 loop spans 17 amino acids. Germline V gene lookup returns CDR1 SGHVS and CDR2 FNYEAQ. The CDR3 DNA reads as TGTGCCAGCAGCTTAGCTTCTACAGCGGGTGGGGTGGATACGCAGTATTTT. Protein product: CASSLASTAGGVDTQYF.

The J gene is TRBJ1-1, the V gene TRBV6-1, with D perhaps TRBD1 (5 bases). CDR1 MNHNS and CDR2 SASEGT come from the germline V gene. V lost 6 bases and J lost 1, with 18 bases in between. This CDR3 has 16 residues. As DNA, the CDR3 is TGTGCCAGCAGCTTTACCCCGCAGGGTCAGAACACTGAAGCTTTCTTT. It codes for CASSFTPQGQNTEAFF.

This clonotype was picked up one time. V and J are TRBV18 and TRBJ2-1, with a weak D call TRBD2 (5 bases). Germline CDR1 reads KGHSH; CDR2 reads LQKENI. V dropped 2 bases and J dropped 6 bases, with 14 bases sitting between them. The CDR3 totals 15 residues. The CDR3 nucleotides are TGTGCCAGCTCACCAAGTAGCCAGACTACCAATGAGCAGTTCTTC. Amino acid sequence: CASSPSSQTTNEQFF.

Ten or more counts support this clonotype. The chain has TRBV7-9 and TRBJ2-3, with D hard to call. From germline, CDR1 is SEHNR and CDR2 FQNEAQ (reference sequence). Trimming took off 5 bases at V and 6 bases at J, with 6 bases between the two ends. CDR3 size: 11 residues. The CDR3 DNA reads TGTGCCAGCAGCCCGCTGGATACGCAGTATTTT. This translates into CASSPLDTQYF.

This clonotype was detected a few times. As DNA, the CDR3 is TGTGCCAGCAGACTAAACACACTTAATTCACCCCTCCACTTT. The encoded protein is CASRLNTLNSPLHF. V is TRBV28 and J is TRBJ1-6; D is unresolved. The V and J ends lost 6 bases and 6 bases respectively, with 12 bases between them. Germline V gene data show CDR1 as MDHEN and CDR2 as SYDVKM. The CDR3 is made up of 14 amino acids. Full variable domain (remainder filled in from reference TRBV28 and TRBJ1-6): DVKVTQSSRYLVKRTGEKVFLECVQDMDHENMFWYRQDPGLGLRLIYFSYDVKMKEKGDIPEGYSVSREKKERFSLILESASTNQTSMYLCASRLNTLNSPLHFGNGTRLTVT.

The chain couples TRBV10-1 to TRBJ2-3, with D tentatively TRBD2 (6 bases). Germline V gives CDR1 WNHNN, CDR2 SYGVQD (reference sequence). The V end was cut by 0 bases, the J end by 7 bases, with 8 bases between. This CDR3 contains 13 residues. CDR3 sequence reads: CASSESEGNTQYF. The CDR3 bases are TGCGCCAGCAGTGAGTCGGAGGGTAATACGCAGTATTTT.

The chain uses TRBV7-9 and TRBJ1-6; D is unclear. Germline-derived CDR1 and CDR2 are SEHNR and FQNEAQ (reference sequence). Trimming pared 1 base from V and 11 bases from J, leaving 12 bases between. The length of the CDR3 is 14 residues. The CDR3 sequence is CASSLEGSSAPLHF. The CDR3 nucleotides read TGTGCCAGCAGCTTAGAGGGTTCGAGCGCACCCCTCCACTTT.

This clonotype came up many times. The chain joins TRBV15 to TRBJ2-7; 12 bases match TRBD2. J was trimmed by 3 bases and V by 4 bases; bases with no gene match: 10. The CDR3 sequence is 17 residues long. Germline V gene sequence: CDR1 LNHNV, CDR2 YYDKDF (reference sequence). DNA of the CDR3: TGTGCCACCAGCAACCCCGAACTAGCGGGAGGTTTCTACGAGCAGTACTTC. Encoded protein: CATSNPELAGGFYEQYF.

The chain couples TRBV2 to TRBJ1-2; D is unclear. The germline V and J ends were trimmed by 8 bases and 0 bases, with 10 bases remaining between them. In germline, CDR1 is SNHLY, CDR2 FYNNEI. This CDR3 is 13 amino acids long. CDR3 sequence: CASVFEANYGYTF. Here the CDR3 DNA reads TGTGCCAGCGTTTTCGAAGCTAACTATGGCTACACCTTC.

Details on this clonotype: This sequence may be a read error, since a much larger clone differs from it by one base. The chain employs TRBV2 and TRBJ2-1; TRBD2 is a possible D gene (5 bases). The CDR3 has 15 amino acids. Germline V lookup: CDR1 SNHLY, CDR2 FYNNEI. The CDR3 sequence: CTSTEWADYYNEQFF. In nucleotides, the CDR3 is TGTACCAGCACCGAGTGGGCAGACTACTACAATGAGCAGTTCTTC. Full variable domain (remainder filled in from reference TRBV2 and TRBJ2-1): EPEVTQTPSHQVTQMGQEVILRCVPISNHLYFYWYRQILGQKVEFLVSFYNNEISEKSEIFDDQFSVERPDGSNFTLKIRSTKLEDSAMYFCTSTEWADYYNEQFFGPGTRLTVL.

Regarding this clonotype: This may come from a read error, since a much larger clone is one base off. This rearrangement joins TRBV9 to TRBJ2-7, with a tentative D call TRBD1 (5 bases). The ends were cut back, 3 bases at V and 1 base at J, with 11 bases in the middle. This CDR3 contains 14 residues. Germline V gives CDR1 SGDLS, CDR2 YYNGEE. For the CDR3, the DNA is TGTGCCAGCAGCGCCGTGACAGAGTCCTACGAGCAGTACTTC. It translates to CASSAVTESYEQYF.

At least ten counts were recorded for this clonotype. The chain combines TRBV25-1 with TRBJ2-1; perhaps TRBD1 as D (6 bases). Germline assignment: CDR1 MGHDK and CDR2 SYGVNS. The CDR3 sequence is 15 residues long. V lost 0 bases and J lost 2, with 8 bases in between. This CDR3 reads CASSEYRGAYNEQFF. DNA for the CDR3: TGTGCCAGCAGTGAATACAGGGGCGCCTACAATGAGCAGTTCTTC. The entire variable domain, with the rest obtained from reference TRBV25-1 and TRBJ2-1, is as follows: EADIYQTPRYLVIGTGKKITLECSQTMGHDKMYWYQQDPGMELHLIHYSYGVNSTEKGDLSSESTVSRIRTEHFPLTLESARPSHTSQYLCASSEYRGAYNEQFFGPGTRLTVL.

With regard to this clonotype: A junction end diverges from the germline sequence, so it may reflect a read error. The CDR3: CASRYSVGTANEKLFF. The CDR3 DNA reads as TGTGCCAGCAGATACTCCGTAGGGACGGCGAATGAAAAACTGTTTTTT. The J gene is TRBJ1-4, the V gene TRBV6-5; tentative D call: TRBD1 (5 bases). The germline CDR1 and CDR2 sequences are MNHEY and SVGAGI. The CDR3 contains 16 residues.

This clonotype was seen only a few times. The chain couples TRBV6-5 to TRBJ2-7; D is uncertain. Deletions cut 4 bases from V and 2 bases from J, with 12 bases between. The V gene's germline CDR1 is MNHEY and CDR2 SVGAGI. CDR3 length: 14 amino acids. The CDR3 DNA is TGTGCCAGCAGTTCAGGCCCGGGCGCCTACGAGCAGTACTTC. As protein: CASSSGPGAYEQYF.